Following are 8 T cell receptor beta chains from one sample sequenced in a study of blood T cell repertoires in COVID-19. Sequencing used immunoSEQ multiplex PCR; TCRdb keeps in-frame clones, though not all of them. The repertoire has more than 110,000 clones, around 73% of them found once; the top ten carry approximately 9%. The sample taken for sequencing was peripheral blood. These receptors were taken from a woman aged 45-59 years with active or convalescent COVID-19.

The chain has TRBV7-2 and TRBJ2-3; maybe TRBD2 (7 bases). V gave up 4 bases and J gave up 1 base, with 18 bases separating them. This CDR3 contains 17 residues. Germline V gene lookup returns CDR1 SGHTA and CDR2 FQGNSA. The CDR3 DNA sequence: TGTGCCAGCAGCTCCCGGGGGGCTAGCGTACGCACAGATACGCAGTATTTT. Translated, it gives CASSSRGASVRTDTQYF.

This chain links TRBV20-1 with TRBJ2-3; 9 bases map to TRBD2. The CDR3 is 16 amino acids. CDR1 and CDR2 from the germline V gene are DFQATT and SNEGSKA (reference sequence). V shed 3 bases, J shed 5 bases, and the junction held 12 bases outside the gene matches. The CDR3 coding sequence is TGCAGTGCTAGTGGCGGGGGGGCCGAGGGGTTAGATACGCAGTATTTT. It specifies CSASGGGAEGLDTQYF.

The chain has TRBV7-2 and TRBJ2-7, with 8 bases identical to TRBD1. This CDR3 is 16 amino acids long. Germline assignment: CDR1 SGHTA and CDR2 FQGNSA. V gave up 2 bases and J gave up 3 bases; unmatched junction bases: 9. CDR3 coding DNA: TGTGCCAGCAGCTTAAGGCCGTCAGGGGGCGGCTACGAGCAGTACTTC. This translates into CASSLRPSGGGYEQYF.

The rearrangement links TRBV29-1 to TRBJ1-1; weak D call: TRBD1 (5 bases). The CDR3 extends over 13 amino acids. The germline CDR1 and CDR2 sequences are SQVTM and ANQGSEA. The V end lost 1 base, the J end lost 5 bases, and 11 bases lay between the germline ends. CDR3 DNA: TGCAGCGTTGAAGGGGGCTTGAGGACTGAAGCTTTCTTT. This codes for CSVEGGLRTEAFF.

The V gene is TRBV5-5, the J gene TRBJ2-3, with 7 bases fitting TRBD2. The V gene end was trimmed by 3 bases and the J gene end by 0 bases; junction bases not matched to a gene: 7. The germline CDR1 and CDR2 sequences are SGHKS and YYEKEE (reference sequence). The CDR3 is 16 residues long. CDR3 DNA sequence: TGTGCCAGCAGCTCAAATAGCGGGCGTAGCACAGATACGCAGTATTTT. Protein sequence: CASSSNSGRSTDTQYF.

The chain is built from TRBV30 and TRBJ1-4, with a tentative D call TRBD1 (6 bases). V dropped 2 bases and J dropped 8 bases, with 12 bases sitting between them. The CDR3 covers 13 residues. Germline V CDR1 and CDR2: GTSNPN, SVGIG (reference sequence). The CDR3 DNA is TGTGCCTGGAGTTCCAGGGGAATCGAAAAACTGTTTTTT. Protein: CAWSSRGIEKLFF.

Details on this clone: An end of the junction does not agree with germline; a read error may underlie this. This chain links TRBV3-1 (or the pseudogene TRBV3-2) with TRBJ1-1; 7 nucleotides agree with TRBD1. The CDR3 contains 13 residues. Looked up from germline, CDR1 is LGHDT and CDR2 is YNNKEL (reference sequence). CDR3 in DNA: TGTGCCAGCAGCCAACTAAGCAGGGGGAGGACGGTCTTT. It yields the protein CASSQLSRGRTVF.

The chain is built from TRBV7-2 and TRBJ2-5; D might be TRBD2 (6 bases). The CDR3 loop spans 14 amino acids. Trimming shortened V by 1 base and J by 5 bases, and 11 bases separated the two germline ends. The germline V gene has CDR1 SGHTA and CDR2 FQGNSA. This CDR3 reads CASSLGGLGETQYF. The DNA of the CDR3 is TGTGCCAGCAGCTTAGGGGGACTGGGGGAGACCCAGTACTTC.